The 31 T cell receptor beta chains in this list originate from one sample, sequenced in a study of blood T cell repertoires in COVID-19. Produced via immunoSEQ multiplex PCR; TCRdb's table is partial and in-frame only. The sample lists about 57,000 clones, around 79% occurring once. Material: peripheral blood. The source is a human donor in a cohort sampled during active COVID-19.

The chain uses TRBV13 and TRBJ2-1; 10 bases line up with TRBD2. The V and J ends lost 5 bases and 2 bases, in that order; junction bases with no gene match: 9. CDR1 is PRHDT, CDR2 FYEKMQ, per germline (reference sequence). The CDR3 extends over 17 amino acids. Here the CDR3 reads CASSTRRGLAAYNEQFF. Written as DNA, the CDR3 is TGTGCCAGCAGCACCCGCAGAGGACTAGCGGCCTACAATGAGCAGTTCTTC.

The chain has TRBV14 and TRBJ2-2; TRBD1 matches at 10 bases. The germline V gene has CDR1 SGHDN and CDR2 FVKESK. This CDR3 is 16 amino acids long. Unmatched junction bases numbered 8, after V lost 4 bases and J lost 6 bases. The DNA of the CDR3 is TGTGCCAGCAGCCCACCGGGACAGGGGTTACCCGGGGAGCTGTTTTTT. It translates to CASSPPGQGLPGELFF.

The V call is TRBV28, the J call TRBJ1-4, with TRBD1 matching 7 bases. This CDR3 region has 15 residues. Trimming took 5 bases from V and 3 from J; bases not matched to a gene: 6. CDR1 is MDHEN, CDR2 SYDVKM, per germline. The CDR3 region is CASSPPGQANEKLFF. CDR3 DNA: TGTGCCAGCAGTCCCCCCGGACAGGCTAATGAAAAACTGTTTTTT.

The chain combines TRBV6-4 with TRBJ1-6; 7 positions match TRBD1. Losses at the gene ends were 7 bases for V and 5 bases for J; bases not matched to a gene: 8. The CDR3 runs to 15 residues. In germline, CDR1 is MRHNA, CDR2 SNTAGT. CDR3 loop: CASTFVQGNNSPLHF. For the CDR3, the DNA is TGTGCCAGCACTTTCGTACAGGGGAATAATTCACCCCTCCACTTT.

V usage is TRBV5-1 and J usage is TRBJ2-3; 7 nucleotides align to TRBD2. Germline CDR1 is SGHRS and CDR2 is YFSETQ. V lost 4 bases and J lost 8; bases outside the gene matches: 13. The CDR3 extends over 15 amino acids. Here the CDR3 reads CASSPSGDLSGTQYF. The CDR3 coding sequence is TGCGCCAGCAGCCCCAGCGGGGACCTGTCGGGTACGCAGTATTTT.

This rearrangement joins TRBV12-3 or TRBV12-4 to TRBJ2-7, with a weak D call TRBD1 (5 bases). This CDR3 region has 12 residues. V gave up 9 bases and J gave up 3 bases, with 12 bases separating them. CDR3 protein: CASRDSYYEQYF. The CDR3 DNA is TGTGCCAGTCGAGACAGCTACTACGAGCAGTACTTC.

The rearrangement uses TRBV24-1 and TRBJ2-7; possible D gene TRBD2, 6 bases. The CDR3 length is 15 residues. Between the trimmed V and J ends, which lost 2 bases and 5 bases, there was a span of 15 bases. The germline V gene encodes CDR1 KGHDR and CDR2 SFDVKD. DNA of the CDR3: TGTGCCACCAGTGATTCCCGGGGAGGAATAGACGAGCAGTACTTC. This gives the protein CATSDSRGGIDEQYF.

This clone was counted once. The genes are TRBV6-5 and TRBJ2-7; 11 positions match TRBD1. After removal of 7 bases from V and 7 bases from J, the junction contained 9 bases not matched to a gene. The CDR3 runs to 14 residues. The germline V gene encodes CDR1 MNHEY and CDR2 SVGAGI. Here the CDR3 DNA reads TGTGCCAGCAATAACGGACAGGGGGCGGGAGAGCAGTACTTC. It translates to CASNNGQGAGEQYF.

The rearrangement uses TRBV29-1 and TRBJ2-7; weak D call: TRBD1 (5 bases). Trimming took 2 bases from V and 5 from J, leaving 16 bases between them. The CDR3 runs 14 residues. CDR1 is SQVTM, CDR2 ANQGSEA, per germline. CDR3 bases: TGCAGCGTTGAAACGCAGGGTGGCTACGACGAGCAGTACTTC. Translating it yields CSVETQGGYDEQYF.

The CDR3 DNA sequence: TGTGCCAGCAGCTCTGCATTGGGCCCTCAGCCCCAGCATTTT. Protein sequence: CASSSALGPQPQHF. This rearrangement joins TRBV27 to TRBJ1-5, with unresolved D. The CDR3 spans 14 residues. V was trimmed by 6 bases and J by 6 bases, leaving 15 bases between them. The germline CDR1 and CDR2 sequences are MNHEY and SMNVEV (reference sequence).

The J gene is TRBJ1-2, the V gene TRBV4-2; D is ambiguous. Between the trimmed V and J ends, which lost 0 bases and 5 bases, there was a span of 7 bases. Germline loops: CDR1 LGHNA, CDR2 YNFKEQ. The CDR3 extends over 13 amino acids. The CDR3 region has the DNA TGTGCCAGCAGCCAAGATAAGAGTTATGGCTACACCTTC. Its protein is CASSQDKSYGYTF.

This clone was recorded a few times. The chain has TRBV7-8 and TRBJ2-2, with D possibly TRBD1 on 5 matching bases. Germline V CDR1 and CDR2: SGHVS, FQNEAQ. V was clipped by 1 base and J by 8 bases, with 14 bases between them. The CDR3 contains 15 residues. CDR3 DNA: TGTGCCAGCAGCTTAGTCGTAAGGGGAAAAGGGGAGCTGTTTTTT. It codes for CASSLVVRGKGELFF.

This clone was observed a few times. V and J are TRBV7-8 and TRBJ1-6, with D possibly being TRBD1 (5 bases). The CDR3 spans 17 residues. Trimming left V 2 bases short and J 3 bases short, with 14 bases between. Germline CDR1 is SGHVS and CDR2 is FQNEAQ. CDR3 sequence: CASSLRAVGDYNSPLHF. CDR3 in DNA: TGTGCCAGCAGCTTAAGGGCGGTAGGGGACTATAATTCACCCCTCCACTTT.

This chain connects TRBV7-9 to TRBJ2-7, with D possibly matching TRBD2 (6 bases). The length of the CDR3 is 14 residues. CDR1 and CDR2 from the germline V gene are SEHNR and FQNEAQ (reference sequence). Trimming took 7 bases from V and 6 from J, leaving 19 bases between them. The CDR3 nucleotides read TGTGCCAGCACCCCAACTAGCATGGCGCGCGAGCAGTACTTC. Residues: CASTPTSMAREQYF.

V gene TRBV19 combines with J gene TRBJ2-7; a weak D match, TRBD1 (6 bases). Trimming took 4 bases from V and 1 from J, leaving 11 bases between them. CDR1 and CDR2 from the germline V gene are LNHDA and SQIVND (reference sequence). CDR3 length: 14 amino acids. The CDR3: CASSTPGQSYEQYF. The CDR3 DNA reads TGTGCCAGTAGTACCCCCGGACAGTCCTACGAGCAGTACTTC.

The chain joins TRBV6-1 to TRBJ2-1; tentatively, D is TRBD2 (5 bases). Per the germline V gene, CDR1 is MNHNS and CDR2 is SASEGT. V lost 0 bases and J lost 7, with 16 bases in between. The CDR3 length is 16 residues. CDR3 sequence (DNA): TGTGCCAGCAGTGAAGCGTCCGGGAATTTCAAAAATGAGCAGTTCTTC. Amino acid sequence: CASSEASGNFKNEQFF.

The chain joins TRBV18 to TRBJ2-2; D is possibly TRBD2 (6 bases). CDR3 length: 14 amino acids. The V gene lost 3 bases and the J gene lost 3 bases, with 8 bases spanning the gap. Germline CDR1 is KGHSH and CDR2 is LQKENI. The CDR3 nucleotides read TGTGCCAGCTCACCCGGGGGATACACCGGGGAGCTGTTTTTT. Its translation: CASSPGGYTGELFF.

CDR3 DNA: TGTGCCAGCAGTTCGAAGCGGGACGCCCGAAAGCAGTACTTC. Translation: CASSSKRDARKQYF. V and J are TRBV6-5 and TRBJ2-7, with 7 bases identical to TRBD2. J gave up 8 bases and V 4 bases, and 11 bases lay outside the gene matches. Germline values: CDR1 MNHEY, CDR2 SVGAGI. The CDR3 extends over 14 amino acids.

The CDR3 protein is CASSWTGEGNEQFF. The CDR3 region has the DNA TGTGCCAGCAGTTGGACAGGGGAGGGCAATGAGCAGTTCTTC. The V and J genes are TRBV27 and TRBJ2-1, with 9 bases matching TRBD1. The V gene end was trimmed by 4 bases and the J gene end by 6 bases; junction bases not matched to a gene: 4. The CDR3 loop spans 14 amino acids. In germline, CDR1 is MNHEY, CDR2 SMNVEV (reference sequence).

This clone has more than one count but fewer than ten. The V gene is TRBV27, the J gene TRBJ1-4, with TRBD1 matching over 7 bases. Trimming removed 2 bases from V and 7 bases from J; junction bases left unmatched: 4. This CDR3 comprises 14 residues. Germline V gene sequence: CDR1 MNHEY, CDR2 SMNVEV (reference sequence). CDR3: CASSLGTAGEKLFF. CDR3 bases: TGTGCCAGCAGTTTAGGGACAGCGGGTGAAAAACTGTTTTTT.

The rearrangement uses TRBV5-1 and TRBJ2-2; D unclear. From germline, CDR1 is SGHRS and CDR2 YFSETQ. The CDR3 consists of 15 residues. With 1 base removed from V and 0 bases from J, the gap between germline ends came to 7 bases. The CDR3 DNA follows: TGCGCCAGCAGCTTGATGCCAGCGAACACCGGGGAGCTGTTTTTT. It specifies CASSLMPANTGELFF.

This chain connects TRBV5-1 to TRBJ2-7, with unresolved D. Germline CDR1 is SGHRS and CDR2 is YFSETQ. This CDR3 has 15 amino acids. The ends were cut back, 0 bases at V and 3 bases at J, with 13 bases in the middle. CDR3 region: CASSLDPAPGYEQYF. The CDR3 DNA reads as TGCGCCAGCAGCTTGGATCCAGCGCCGGGCTACGAGCAGTACTTC.

The chain carries TRBV12-5 and TRBJ2-7, with 7 bases aligning to TRBD2. CDR3 length equals 12 residues. In germline, CDR1 is LGHNT, CDR2 FRNRAP. Trimming at V came to 11 bases and at J to 3 bases, leaving 7 bases not matched to a gene. As DNA, the CDR3 is TGTGCTCCGGGGACTACCAGCTACGAGCAGTACTTC. Translating gives CAPGTTSYEQYF.

In its sample, this clone was seen a few times. V is TRBV5-5 and J is TRBJ2-2; possibly TRBD2 for D (7 bases). The germline V gene encodes CDR1 SGHKS and CDR2 YYEKEE (reference sequence). V dropped 2 bases and J dropped 5 bases, with 16 bases sitting between them. This CDR3 is 16 amino acids long. CDR3 sequence reads: CASSLRGGVSTGELFF. The CDR3 nucleotides are TGTGCCAGCAGCTTAAGGGGGGGAGTCTCTACCGGGGAGCTGTTTTTT.

The chain has TRBV6-5 and TRBJ2-5, with TRBD2 as a possible D gene (7 bases). This CDR3 is built from 13 residues. Between the trimmed V and J ends, which lost 2 bases and 7 bases, there was a span of 11 bases. The germline gives CDR1 MNHEY, CDR2 SVGAGI. CDR3: CASSYGEGGTQYF. The DNA of the CDR3 is TGTGCCAGCAGTTACGGGGAGGGGGGGACCCAGTACTTC.

The chain combines TRBV7-2 with TRBJ1-2; 8 positions agree with TRBD1. The trim removed 1 base at V and 8 bases at J, leaving 12 bases unmatched. Germline V lookup: CDR1 SGHTA, CDR2 FQGNSA. This CDR3 region has 16 residues. The CDR3 reads CASSLEFQGASQGYTF. The CDR3 DNA is TGTGCCAGCAGCTTAGAGTTCCAGGGGGCGTCTCAAGGCTACACCTTC.

V usage is TRBV7-2 and J usage is TRBJ2-7; D is unresolved. CDR1 and CDR2 (germline): SGHTA, FQGNSA. V was trimmed by 1 base and J by 6 bases, leaving 13 bases between them. The CDR3 loop spans 14 amino acids. The CDR3 spells CASSLDTFALEQYF. The CDR3 nucleotides read TGTGCCAGCAGCTTAGACACCTTTGCCCTCGAGCAGTACTTC.

The CDR3 loop is CASSITRDRGGNIQYF. The CDR3 DNA follows: TGTGCCAGTAGTATAACTCGGGACAGAGGAGGGAACATTCAGTACTTC. The chain couples TRBV19 to TRBJ2-4; tentatively, D is TRBD1 (7 bases). CDR3 length equals 16 residues. Germline V gives CDR1 LNHDA, CDR2 SQIVND (reference sequence). V was cut by 2 bases and J by 7 bases, with 18 bases left in between. The full variable domain, its missing parts supplied by reference TRBV19 and TRBJ2-4, is DGGITQSPKYLFRKEGQNVTLSCEQNLNHDAMYWYRQDPGQGLRLIYYSQIVNDFQKGDIAEGYSVSREKKESFPLTVTSAQKNPTAFYLCASSITRDRGGNIQYFGAGTRLSVL.

The chain employs TRBV7-2 and TRBJ2-1; a weak D match, TRBD2 (6 bases). There are 17 residues in the CDR3. The germline V and J ends were trimmed by 1 base and 2 bases, with 15 bases remaining between them. CDR1 and CDR2 from the germline V gene are SGHTA and FQGNSA. CDR3 region: CASSLVASVGAYNEQFF. The CDR3 coding sequence is TGTGCCAGCAGCTTAGTGGCTAGCGTAGGGGCCTACAATGAGCAGTTCTTC. Based on the CDR3 plus reference TRBV7-2 and TRBJ2-1, the full variable domain is GAGVSQSPSNKVTEKGKDVELRCDPISGHTALYWYRQSLGQGLEFLIYFQGNSAPDKSGLPSDRFSAERTGGSVSTLTIQRTQQEDSAVYLCASSLVASVGAYNEQFFGPGTRLTVL.

The V call is TRBV5-8, the J call TRBJ2-7; 8 nucleotides agree with TRBD1. The CDR3 runs 15 residues. Germline loops: CDR1 SGHTS, CDR2 YDEGEE. V lost 3 bases, J lost 2 bases, and 7 bases stayed unmatched. The DNA for the CDR3 is TGTGCCAGCAGCTCTCAGGGGGCGGGAACCTACGAGCAGTACTTC. It translates to CASSSQGAGTYEQYF.

CDR3 sequence (DNA): TGCAGTGCTAGTATCGGGACACTGGGTCAGCCCCAGCATTTT. This gives the protein CSASIGTLGQPQHF. The J gene is TRBJ1-5, the V gene TRBV20-1; D possibly corresponds to TRBD1 (6 bases). Trimming took 3 bases from V and 6 from J, leaving 15 bases between them. Germline assignment: CDR1 DFQATT and CDR2 SNEGSKA (reference sequence). CDR3 length: 14 amino acids.